This section outlines one T cell receptor (beta chain) sequence together with its context. Antigen unknown. The germline V gene encodes CDR1 LNHDA and CDR2 SQIVND (reference sequence). This CDR3 has 16 amino acids. The V and J ends lost 2 bases and 0 bases respectively, with 13 bases between them. This sample is part of a study of CD8 T cells in ankylosing spondylitis. The study's findings and limits: Roughly 8 highly homologous variants formed a TCR beta motif that appeared characteristic of ankylosing spondylitis blood. Disease-associated clones were reportedly significantly overrepresented in matched ankylosing spondylitis synovial fluid. A CD8+ phenotype characterized the disease-linked clones, which were relatively rare in peripheral blood.

TCR beta libraries were made by quantitative 5'-RACE with molecular barcodes. TCRdb passed the 5' RACE reads through MiXCR, listing each CDR3 protein once. This table holds roughly 440,000 distinct CDR3 sequences, 15% to 20% found once. The sequence was collected from a male donor with ankylosing spondylitis. Sequencing was performed on blood, either unsorted or a sorted T cell fraction (not recorded which). The chain uses TRBV19 and TRBJ1-1; D might be TRBD1 (5 bases). The CDR3 DNA sequence: TGTGCCAGTAGTATACTCACGGGGGGGATGAACACTGAAGCTTTCTTT. Its translation is CASSILTGGMNTEAFF.